This T cell receptor beta chain was recovered during a study of cytomegalovirus exposure and HLA in healthy donors. Study details: Most genotyped donors, around 78% of 398, had Caucasian-associated genetic ancestry.

PCR employed 60 Vbeta and 13 Jbeta primers. TCRdb's copy holds only in-frame clones and misses some; the assay was immunoSEQ multiplex PCR. The sample has some 150,000 clones; roughly 87% are singletons. V lost 3 bases and J lost 3; bases outside the gene matches: 1. Germline assignment: CDR1 MNHEY and CDR2 SMNVEV (reference sequence). This CDR3 is built from 14 residues. The source is a young man in good health and CMV-seropositive. The rearrangement joins TRBV27 to TRBJ2-2; 7 positions agree with TRBD2. Material for sequencing was PBMCs. CDR3 loop: CASSFGGDTGELFF. The CDR3 nucleotides read TGTGCCAGCAGTTTTGGGGGGGACACCGGGGAGCTGTTTTTT.